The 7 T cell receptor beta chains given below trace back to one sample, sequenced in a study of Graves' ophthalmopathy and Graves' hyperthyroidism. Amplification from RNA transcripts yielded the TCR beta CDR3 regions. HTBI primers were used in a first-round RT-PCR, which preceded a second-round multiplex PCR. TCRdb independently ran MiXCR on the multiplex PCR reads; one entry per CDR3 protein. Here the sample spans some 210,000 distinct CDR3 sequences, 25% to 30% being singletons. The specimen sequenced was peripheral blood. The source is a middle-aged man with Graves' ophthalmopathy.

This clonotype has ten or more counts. The DNA of the CDR3 is TGTGCCAGCAGTGTTTCCTCGGGGACCGGGGAGCTGTTTTTT. It codes for CASSVSSGTGELFF. The V call is TRBV2, the J call TRBJ2-2; a weak D match, TRBD2 (5 bases). V was trimmed by 4 bases and J by 5 bases, leaving 11 bases between them. The germline V gene encodes CDR1 SNHLY and CDR2 FYNNEI. The CDR3 has 14 residues.

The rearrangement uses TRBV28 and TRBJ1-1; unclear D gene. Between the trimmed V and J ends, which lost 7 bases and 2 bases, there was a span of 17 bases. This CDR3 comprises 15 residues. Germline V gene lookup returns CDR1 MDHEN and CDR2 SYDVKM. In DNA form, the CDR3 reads TGTGCCAGCACTCGAAGTTGGCTTTATAACACTGAAGCTTTCTTT. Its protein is CASTRSWLYNTEAFF.

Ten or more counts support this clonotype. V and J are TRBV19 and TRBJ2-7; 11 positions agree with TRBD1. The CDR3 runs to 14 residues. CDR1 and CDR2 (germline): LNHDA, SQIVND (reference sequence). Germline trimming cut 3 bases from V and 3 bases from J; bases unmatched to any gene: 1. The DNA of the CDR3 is TGTGCCAGTAGTATTGGGACAGGGGGCTACGAGCAGTACTTC. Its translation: CASSIGTGGYEQYF.

The CDR3 DNA follows: TGTGCCAGCAGTTTCGCCGAGGGACAGCGGTTGTACTTC. Protein sequence: CASSFAEGQRLYF. The chain couples TRBV12-3 or TRBV12-4 to TRBJ2-7; 7 bases are shared with TRBD1. With V trimmed by 3 bases and J by 12 bases, 11 bases remained unmatched. This CDR3 is 13 amino acids long.

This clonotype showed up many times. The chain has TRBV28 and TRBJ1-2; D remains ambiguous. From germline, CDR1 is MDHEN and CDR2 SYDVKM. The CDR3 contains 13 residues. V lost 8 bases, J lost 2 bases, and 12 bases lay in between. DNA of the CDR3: TGTGCCAGCCGTGAAAGGCCAAACTATGGCTACACCTTC. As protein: CASRERPNYGYTF.

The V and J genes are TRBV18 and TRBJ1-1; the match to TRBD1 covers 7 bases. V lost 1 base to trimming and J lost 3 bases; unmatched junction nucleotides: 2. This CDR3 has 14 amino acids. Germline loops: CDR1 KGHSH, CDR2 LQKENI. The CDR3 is CASSPLGTDTEAFF. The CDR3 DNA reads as TGTGCCAGCTCACCACTTGGGACAGACACTGAAGCTTTCTTT.

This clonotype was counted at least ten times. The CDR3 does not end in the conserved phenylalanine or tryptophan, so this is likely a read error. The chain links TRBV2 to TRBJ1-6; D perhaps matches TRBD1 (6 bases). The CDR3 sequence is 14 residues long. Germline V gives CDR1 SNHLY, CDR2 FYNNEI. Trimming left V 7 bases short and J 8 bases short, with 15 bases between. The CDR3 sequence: CASIPGARDSPLHS. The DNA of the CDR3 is TGTGCCAGCATCCCGGGGGCAAGGGATTCACCCCTCCACTCT.